This T cell receptor beta chain was sequenced during a study of T-cell memory formation after mild COVID-19. Study details: TCR clusters were mostly donor specific.

Study-wide results and limits: Contracting clones, day 15 to 85, had balanced CD4/CD8, and later expanders favored CD4+.

The CDR3 covers 13 residues. Deletions cut 1 base from V and 6 bases from J, with 9 bases between. Germline V gene data show CDR1 as MNHEY and CDR2 as SVGEGT. It was 5'RACE with constant-segment primers that produced the TCR alpha and TCR beta cDNA libraries, which carried sample barcodes and UMIs. TCRdb independently ran MiXCR on the 5' RACE reads; one entry per CDR3 protein. Among 400,000 to 500,000 distinct CDR3 sequences listed, roughly 20% were seen once. Worth noting for this clonotype: Its specificity is not known.

The sequencing input was PBMCs or a T cell subset sorted from them (not recorded which). V and J are TRBV6-2 or TRBV6-3 and TRBJ1-2, with D possibly TRBD1 on 5 matching bases. The sequence derives from an adult woman who had mild COVID-19 (a few samples of this study predate the infection). Cell type and time point are not known. The CDR3 sequence: CASSYWGQHGYTF. The CDR3, as DNA: TGTGCCAGCAGTTACTGGGGCCAACATGGCTACACCTTC.